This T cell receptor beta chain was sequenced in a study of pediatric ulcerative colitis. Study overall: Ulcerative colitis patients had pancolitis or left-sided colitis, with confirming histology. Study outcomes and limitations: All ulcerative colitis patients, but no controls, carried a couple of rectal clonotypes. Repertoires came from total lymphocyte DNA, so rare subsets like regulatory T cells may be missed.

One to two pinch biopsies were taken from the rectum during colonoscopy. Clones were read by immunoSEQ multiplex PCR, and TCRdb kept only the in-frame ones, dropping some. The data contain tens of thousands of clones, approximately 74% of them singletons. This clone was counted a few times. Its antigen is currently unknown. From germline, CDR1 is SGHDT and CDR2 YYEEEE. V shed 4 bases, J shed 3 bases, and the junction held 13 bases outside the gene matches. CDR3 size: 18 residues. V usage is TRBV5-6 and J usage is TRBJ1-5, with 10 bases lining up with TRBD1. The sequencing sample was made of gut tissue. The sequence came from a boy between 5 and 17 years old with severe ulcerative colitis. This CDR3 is CASSKIAGTGDSNQPQHF. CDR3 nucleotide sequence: TGTGCCAGCAGCAAAATAGCCGGGACAGGGGACTCCAATCAGCCCCAGCATTTT.